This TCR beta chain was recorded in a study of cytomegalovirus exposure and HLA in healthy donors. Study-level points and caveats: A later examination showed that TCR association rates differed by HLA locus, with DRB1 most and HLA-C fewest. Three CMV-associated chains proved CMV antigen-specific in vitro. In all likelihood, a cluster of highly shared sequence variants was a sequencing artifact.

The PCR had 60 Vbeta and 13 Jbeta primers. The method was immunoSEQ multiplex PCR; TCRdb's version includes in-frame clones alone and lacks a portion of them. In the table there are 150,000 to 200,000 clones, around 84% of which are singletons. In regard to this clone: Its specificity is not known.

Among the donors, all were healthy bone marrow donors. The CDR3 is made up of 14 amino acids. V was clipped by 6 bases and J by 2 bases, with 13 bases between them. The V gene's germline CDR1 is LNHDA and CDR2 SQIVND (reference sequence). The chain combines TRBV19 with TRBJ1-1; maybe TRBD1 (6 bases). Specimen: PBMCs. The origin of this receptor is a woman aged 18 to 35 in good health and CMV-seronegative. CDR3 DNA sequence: TGTGCCAGTAGCCTAGACAGGATAAACACTGAAGCTTTCTTT. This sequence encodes CASSLDRINTEAFF. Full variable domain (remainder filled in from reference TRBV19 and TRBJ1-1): DGGITQSPKYLFRKEGQNVTLSCEQNLNHDAMYWYRQDPGQGLRLIYYSQIVNDFQKGDIAEGYSVSREKKESFPLTVTSAQKNPTAFYLCASSLDRINTEAFFGQGTRLTVV.